The 23 T cell receptor beta chains listed next were all sequenced from one sample in a study of T cell repertoires in cytomegalovirus infection. Each CDR3 protein gets one entry after TCRdb re-called the reads with MiXCR. The sample has about 360,000 distinct CDR3 sequences, around 18% seen once; the top ten hold approximately 10%. The sequenced material came from PBMCs. These receptors were collected from a human donor in good health (CMV status not recorded). Some clones in this sample may be carry-over from other donors' samples.

This clonotype was seen only a few times. This rearrangement joins TRBV6-2 or TRBV6-3 to TRBJ2-1, with TRBD2 matching 13 bases. Looked up from germline, CDR1 is MNHEY and CDR2 is SVGEGT. V lost 6 bases and J lost 5; bases outside the gene matches: 4. CDR3 size: 15 residues. CDR3 DNA sequence: TGTGCCAGCAGCCCACTAGCGGGGGGGAACAATGAGCAGTTCTTC. Translation gives CASSPLAGGNNEQFF.

The V call is TRBV7-2, the J call TRBJ1-1, with D perhaps TRBD1 (5 bases). V lost 4 bases and J 4 bases, leaving 13 bases between the germline ends. Per germline, CDR1 SGHTA and CDR2 FQGNSA. This CDR3 contains 14 residues. The CDR3 nucleotides read TGTGCCAGCAGCTGGCAGGGTGGGAGCACTGAAGCTTTCTTT. Protein product: CASSWQGGSTEAFF.

This clonotype was recorded a few times. The chain links TRBV20-1 to TRBJ2-3; 13 nucleotides agree with TRBD2. CDR1 is DFQATT and CDR2 is SNEGSKA in the germline V gene (reference sequence). The CDR3 is 20 residues long. With 1 base clipped from V and 2 bases from J, the junction kept 15 bases outside the gene matches. CDR3 sequence: CSARAEAGTSGERITDTQYF. The CDR3 nucleotides are TGCAGTGCTAGAGCCGAGGCCGGGACTAGCGGGGAGCGAATCACAGATACGCAGTATTTT.

This clonotype has a count of ten or more. The genes are TRBV7-2 and TRBJ1-5; the D is unclear. The CDR3 totals 13 residues. V was cut by 5 bases and J by 2 bases, with 7 bases left in between. The germline V gene encodes CDR1 SGHTA and CDR2 FQGNSA. CDR3 sequence: CASSARGNQPQHF. CDR3 sequence (DNA): TGTGCCAGCAGCGCACGGGGCAATCAGCCCCAGCATTTT.

As for this clonotype: A much larger clone lies one base from this, so it may be a read error. The V gene is TRBV7-9, the J gene TRBJ2-4; maybe TRBD2 (6 bases). Germline V gene lookup returns CDR1 SEHNR and CDR2 FQNEAQ (reference sequence). The CDR3 is 14 amino acids. The CDR3 sequence is CVSSLRDSLDIQYF. The CDR3 bases are TGTGTCAGCAGCCTCAGGGACTCATTGGACATTCAGTACTTC.

V is TRBV2 and J is TRBJ1-2; a possible D gene is TRBD1 (5 bases). CDR1 is SNHLY and CDR2 is FYNNEI in the germline V gene. Trimming shortened V by 6 bases and J by 0 bases, and 20 bases separated the two germline ends. CDR3 size: 17 residues. CDR3 coding DNA: TGTGCCAGCAGCTTAACGGGACTACCCTTTACTAACTATGGCTACACCTTC. Translated, it gives CASSLTGLPFTNYGYTF.

The table lists this clonotype with many counts. V usage is TRBV7-2 and J usage is TRBJ2-3; 11 bases fit TRBD2. The V gene end was trimmed by 5 bases and the J gene end by 6 bases; junction bases not matched to a gene: 7. CDR1 and CDR2 from the germline V gene are SGHTA and FQGNSA. This CDR3 spans 15 amino acids. The CDR3 spells CASSRPSGRSDTQYF. As DNA, the CDR3 is TGTGCCAGCAGCAGACCTAGCGGGAGGTCTGATACGCAGTATTTT.

The chain has TRBV28 and TRBJ1-1, with 9 bases identical to TRBD1. J lost 11 bases, V lost 5 bases, and 12 bases had no gene match. This CDR3 has 14 residues. From germline, CDR1 is MDHEN and CDR2 SYDVKM. In DNA, the CDR3 is TGTGCCAGCAGTCTAGACCCGGGACAGGGAAGGGCTTTCTTT. It encodes CASSLDPGQGRAFF.

This chain uses TRBV18 with TRBJ2-1; no reliable D call. The CDR3 has 12 residues. Trimming stripped 1 base from V and 7 bases from J, with 5 bases between. Per the germline V gene, CDR1 is KGHSH and CDR2 is LQKENI. The CDR3 DNA reads as TGTGCCAGCTCACCACAGACTAATGAGCAGTTCTTC. Its protein is CASSPQTNEQFF.

This clonotype was counted at least ten times. The rearrangement uses TRBV5-4 and TRBJ2-3; TRBD2 agrees at 9 bases. Germline V gives CDR1 SGHNT, CDR2 YYREEE (reference sequence). The length of the CDR3 is 16 residues. Trimming at V came to 4 bases and at J to 4 bases, leaving 10 bases not matched to a gene. CDR3 sequence reads: CASSPTGTSRADTQYF. DNA for the CDR3: TGTGCCAGCAGCCCGACCGGGACTAGCCGTGCAGATACGCAGTATTTT.

This clonotype came up once. The CDR3 spells CASSVASGTSTDTQYF. CDR3 bases: TGTGCCAGCAGCGTAGCTAGCGGAACGAGCACAGATACGCAGTATTTT. V and J are TRBV9 and TRBJ2-3; 7 bases align to TRBD2. Germline values: CDR1 SGDLS, CDR2 YYNGEE. The CDR3 length is 16 residues. V was pared by 0 bases and J by 0 bases, with 4 bases of the junction left unmatched.

This clonotype has only a few counts. V and J are TRBV7-2 and TRBJ2-5, with 14 bases that match TRBD2. Germline loops: CDR1 SGHTA, CDR2 FQGNSA. After removal of 5 bases from V and 5 bases from J, the junction contained 7 bases not matched to a gene. CDR3 length: 16 amino acids. CDR3 sequence (DNA): TGTGCCAGCAGCGGCCCCTGGACTAGCGGGGGGGAGACCCAGTACTTC. Translation gives CASSGPWTSGGETQYF.

This clonotype showed up just a few times. The chain combines TRBV18 with TRBJ1-3; no clear D. The CDR3 spans 13 residues. Germline V lookup: CDR1 KGHSH, CDR2 LQKENI. Between the trimmed V and J ends, which lost 3 bases and 4 bases, there was a span of 7 bases. The CDR3 coding sequence is TGTGCCAGCTCACCTATGAGCGGAAACACCATATATTTT. Translated, it gives CASSPMSGNTIYF.

This clonotype was observed many times. The chain has TRBV7-2 and TRBJ1-5; the D gene is possibly TRBD1 (6 bases). V lost 1 base and J 6 bases, leaving 13 bases between the germline ends. This CDR3 is 15 amino acids long. Per germline, CDR1 SGHTA and CDR2 FQGNSA. The CDR3 DNA reads as TGTGCCAGCAGCTTAGTGGGGGCCCTGGGTCAGCCCCAGCATTTT. Its protein product is CASSLVGALGQPQHF.

This clonotype was observed at least ten times. The V gene is TRBV7-2, the J gene TRBJ1-3; D may be TRBD1 (5 bases). The CDR3 sequence is 13 residues long. Per germline, CDR1 SGHTA and CDR2 FQGNSA. In nucleotides, the CDR3 is TGTGCGGGGGGGGGAGGCTCTGGAAACACCATATATTTT. Its translation: CAGGGGSGNTIYF.

This clonotype showed up just a few times. The chain recombines TRBV15 with TRBJ2-3; D is perhaps TRBD2 (5 bases). The germline gives CDR1 LNHNV, CDR2 YYDKDF (reference sequence). The CDR3 spans 14 residues. The ends were cut back, 0 bases at V and 5 bases at J, with 9 bases in the middle. The CDR3 bases are TGTGCCACCAGCAGAGATATGGCGGGAGATACGCAGTATTTT. Residues: CATSRDMAGDTQYF.

The chain combines TRBV7-3 with TRBJ2-5; 14 nucleotides align to TRBD2. This CDR3 is 18 amino acids long. Germline CDR1 is SGHTA and CDR2 is FQGTGA. V was clipped by 4 bases and J by 5 bases; unmatched bases: 12. CDR3 sequence reads: CASSSLLGTSGSLETQYF. Here the CDR3 DNA reads TGTGCCAGCAGCTCCCTCCTGGGGACTAGCGGGAGTTTGGAGACCCAGTACTTC.

This clonotype showed up many times. The chain links TRBV7-2 to TRBJ2-3, with D perhaps given as TRBD1 or TRBD2 (5 bases each). The CDR3 consists of 15 residues. Germline V gene data show CDR1 as SGHTA and CDR2 as FQGNSA. Trimming left V 4 bases short and J 1 base short, with 12 bases between. This CDR3 reads CASSSLGERTDTQYF. CDR3 DNA: TGTGCCAGCAGCTCGTTAGGGGAGCGCACAGATACGCAGTATTTT.

In its sample, this clonotype was seen many times. The gene calls are TRBV7-2 and TRBJ1-1, with 7 bases matching TRBD1. CDR1 is SGHTA, CDR2 FQGNSA, per germline. The CDR3 is 13 residues long. With V trimmed by 8 bases and J by 0 bases, 3 bases remained unmatched. The chain's CDR3 is CASRDSMNTEAFF. The CDR3, as DNA: TGTGCCAGCCGGGACAGCATGAACACTGAAGCTTTCTTT.

This clonotype was found a few times. The chain couples TRBV5-1 to TRBJ1-1, with D possibly matching TRBD1 (6 bases). V was trimmed by 5 bases and J by 7 bases, leaving 24 bases between them. Per germline, CDR1 SGHRS and CDR2 YFSETQ. This CDR3 has 16 residues. The CDR3 nucleotides read TGCGCCAGCAGAAAGGCAGGGGCGACGGGACAAGGTGAAGCTTTCTTT. Translated: CASRKAGATGQGEAFF.

The rearrangement uses TRBV27 and TRBJ2-1, with a tentative D call TRBD2 (6 bases). This CDR3 is 16 amino acids long. Trimming pared 8 bases from V and 0 bases from J, leaving 17 bases between. Germline V lookup: CDR1 MNHEY, CDR2 SMNVEV (reference sequence). CDR3 sequence reads: CASLSGGPSSYNEQFF. The CDR3 DNA is TGTGCCAGCCTCTCCGGAGGGCCCAGCTCCTACAATGAGCAGTTCTTC.

In this sample, this clonotype turned up a few times. CDR3 nucleotides: TGTGCCAGCAGTTACCGGGACAGGAATACTTACGAGCAGTACTTC. As protein: CASSYRDRNTYEQYF. The chain employs TRBV6-2 or TRBV6-3 and TRBJ2-7; TRBD1 agrees at 8 bases. The germline V gene encodes CDR1 MNHEY and CDR2 SVGEGT. CDR3 size: 15 residues. V lost 2 bases, J lost 4 bases, and 7 bases stayed unmatched.

This clonotype came up many times. The chain couples TRBV7-2 to TRBJ1-6; D gene unclear. V gave up 5 bases and J gave up 9 bases, with 14 bases separating them. CDR1 is SGHTA and CDR2 is FQGNSA in the germline V gene. There are 14 residues in the CDR3. CDR3 sequence: CASSPRARVSPLHF. DNA for the CDR3: TGTGCCAGCAGCCCAAGAGCGCGAGTTTCACCCCTCCACTTT.